The next 26 T cell receptor beta chains were all read from a single sample in a study of CD8+CD57+ T cells in acquired aplastic anemia. CDR3 and TCR beta VDJ profiling relied on a genomic DNA template. TCRdb processed the reads anew with MiXCR; each CDR3 protein has one entry. The sample lists about 170,000 distinct CDR3 sequences, just under 65% occurring once. Sequencing used sorted CD4+, CD8+, or CD8+CD57+ T cells (not recorded which) from PBMCs. These receptors were collected from a human donor in good health.

About this clonotype itself: The germline gene is not matched at one end of the junction; a read error may be the cause. The chain couples TRBV9 to TRBJ2-7; 7 nucleotides agree with TRBD2. The CDR3 contains 15 residues. Germline loops: CDR1 SGDLS, CDR2 YYNGEE. CDR3 bases: TGTGCCAGCAGCGTAGAGGCTGGCGGGAGCTACGAGCAGTACTTT. It codes for CASSVEAGGSYEQYF.

This clonotype was recorded at least ten times. This rearrangement joins TRBV6-1 to TRBJ2-1; 9 bases line up with TRBD2. The J segment lost 4 bases and the V segment lost 2 bases, leaving 3 bases of the junction unmatched. The CDR3 consists of 15 residues. The V gene's germline CDR1 is MNHNS and CDR2 SASEGT. CDR3 loop: CASSELAGGYNEQFF. The CDR3 DNA reads as TGTGCCAGCAGTGAATTGGCGGGAGGGTACAATGAGCAGTTCTTC.

The chain joins TRBV10-3 to TRBJ2-7; D might be TRBD2 (5 bases). CDR1 and CDR2 from the germline V gene are ENHRY and SYGVKD. Trimming shortened V by 6 bases and J by 5 bases, and 20 bases separated the two germline ends. This CDR3 contains 15 residues. CDR3 nucleotide sequence: TGTGCCATCAGGGAGCGCGGAGGTCTTAATCACGAGCAGTACTTC. Its protein product is CAIRERGGLNHEQYF.

The chain links TRBV11-2 to TRBJ2-3; possible D gene TRBD2, 6 bases. CDR1 is SGHAT and CDR2 is FQNNGV in the germline V gene. Trimming took off 5 bases at V and 8 bases at J, with 11 bases between the two ends. The CDR3 covers 12 residues. The CDR3 here is CASSPDGSTQYF. The CDR3 DNA reads TGTGCCAGCAGCCCTGACGGGAGTACGCAGTATTTT.

Here the CDR3 DNA reads TGTGCCATCGGGGACAGGTGGGATCAGCCCCAGCATTTT. Translated, it gives CAIGDRWDQPQHF. V is TRBV10-3 and J is TRBJ1-5; 8 bases align to TRBD1. The CDR3 spans 13 residues. The junction had 5 bases not matched to a gene; V was cut back by 8 bases and J by 5 bases. Per the germline V gene, CDR1 is ENHRY and CDR2 is SYGVKD.

This clonotype was seen once. The chain is built from TRBV19 and TRBJ1-1; D not certain. The V gene lost 1 base and the J gene lost 1 base, with 10 bases spanning the gap. This CDR3 is built from 15 residues. Germline V CDR1 and CDR2: LNHDA, SQIVND (reference sequence). This chain's CDR3 is CASSIGSVANTEAFF. The DNA for the CDR3 is TGTGCCAGTAGTATAGGGTCGGTAGCGAACACTGAAGCTTTCTTT.

Note on this clonotype: The junction does not match germline at one end; this may be a read error. This chain connects TRBV2 to TRBJ1-6, with 9 bases identical to TRBD1. Germline CDR1 SNHLY, CDR2 FYNNEI. CDR3 size: 16 residues. This CDR3 reads CASSQEDRGLISPLHF. In nucleotides, the CDR3 is TGCGCCAGCAGCCAAGAGGACAGGGGCTTAATTTCACCCCTCCACTTT.

The rearrangement joins TRBV28 to TRBJ2-2; no definite D call. The CDR3 runs 12 residues. Per the germline V gene, CDR1 is MDHEN and CDR2 is SYDVKM. Trimming removed 5 bases at V and 8 bases at J, with 9 bases between. The CDR3 sequence: CASSLHRGELFF. CDR3 DNA: TGTGCCAGCAGTCTCCACAGAGGGGAGCTGTTTTTT.

The gene calls are TRBV7-8 and TRBJ2-5; 11 bases align to TRBD1. The CDR3 covers 18 residues. V lost 1 base and J lost 0; bases outside the gene matches: 7. CDR1 and CDR2 (germline): SGHVS, FQNEAQ. CDR3 protein: CASSLGWTGGRDQETQYF. CDR3 coding DNA: TGTGCCAGCAGCTTAGGGTGGACAGGGGGCCGTGACCAAGAGACCCAGTACTTC.

This clonotype was observed many times. The CDR3: CASRLQDWTGPGYTF. The DNA of the CDR3 is TGCGCCAGCAGATTGCAAGATTGGACAGGGCCTGGCTACACCTTC. J is TRBJ1-2 and V is TRBV5-1; TRBD1 matches at 8 bases. Per germline, CDR1 SGHRS and CDR2 YFSETQ. The CDR3 runs 15 residues. The J segment lost 7 bases and the V segment lost 5 bases, leaving 13 bases of the junction unmatched.

The chain has TRBV3-1 and TRBJ1-2; the match to TRBD1 covers 7 bases. Trimming cost V 4 bases and J 4 bases; bases outside gene matches: 9. The germline CDR1 and CDR2 sequences are LGHDT and YNNKEL (reference sequence). The CDR3 loop spans 15 amino acids. The CDR3 coding sequence is TGTGCCAGCAGCCGGCGAGGGGGCGCGGGCTATGGCTACACCTTC. This encodes CASSRRGGAGYGYTF. The variable domain in full, completed from reference TRBV3-1 and TRBJ1-2, reads DTAVSQTPKYLVTQMGNDKSIKCEQNLGHDTMYWYKQDSKKFLKIMFSYNNKELIINETVPNRFSPKSPDKAHLNLHINSLELGDSAVYFCASSRRGGAGYGYTFGSGTRLTVV.

The rearrangement uses TRBV29-1 and TRBJ2-1, with 14 bases fitting TRBD2. CDR1 and CDR2 from the germline V gene are SQVTM and ANQGSEA. V dropped 1 base and J dropped 4; count of bases not matched to a gene: 0. The CDR3 extends over 15 amino acids. The CDR3 DNA reads TGCAGCGTTGAAGGACTAGCGGGGGGGTACAATGAGCAGTTCTTC. Translating it yields CSVEGLAGGYNEQFF.

The chain carries TRBV7-2 and TRBJ2-3, with D possibly TRBD2 on 5 matching bases. Germline CDR1 is SGHTA and CDR2 is FQGNSA. V gave up 5 bases and J gave up 11 bases, with 17 bases separating them. The CDR3 has 13 residues. CDR3 in amino acids: CASSPRTAEGQYF. The DNA of the CDR3 is TGTGCCAGCAGCCCAAGGACTGCCGAGGGGCAGTATTTT.

This clonotype has more than one count but fewer than ten. The V call is TRBV9, the J call TRBJ1-5; 9 bases align to TRBD1. Germline V gives CDR1 SGDLS, CDR2 YYNGEE. The CDR3 sequence is 14 residues long. The V gene end was trimmed by 3 bases and the J gene end by 7 bases; junction bases not matched to a gene: 5. The CDR3 DNA follows: TGTGCCAGCAGCGCAGACAGGGGGGAACAGCCCCAGCATTTT. Protein product: CASSADRGEQPQHF.

This clonotype was recorded at least ten times. This chain links TRBV27 with TRBJ2-7; possibly TRBD1 or TRBD2 for D (5 bases each). This CDR3 spans 14 amino acids. Trimming left V 3 bases short and J 0 bases short, with 9 bases between. Germline loops: CDR1 MNHEY, CDR2 SMNVEV (reference sequence). Written as DNA, the CDR3 is TGTGCCAGCAGTTTTTCAGGGAGCTCCTACGAGCAGTACTTC. Its translation is CASSFSGSSYEQYF.

This chain joins TRBV19 and TRBJ2-7; 10 nucleotides align to TRBD1. The J segment lost 3 bases and the V segment lost 6 bases, leaving 8 bases of the junction unmatched. The germline V gene encodes CDR1 LNHDA and CDR2 SQIVND (reference sequence). The CDR3 length is 15 residues. The CDR3 loop is CASSQATGGIYEQYF. The CDR3 nucleotides are TGTGCCAGTAGCCAGGCGACAGGGGGCATCTACGAGCAGTACTTC. Full variable domain (missing parts from reference TRBV19 and TRBJ2-7): DGGITQSPKYLFRKEGQNVTLSCEQNLNHDAMYWYRQDPGQGLRLIYYSQIVNDFQKGDIAEGYSVSREKKESFPLTVTSAQKNPTAFYLCASSQATGGIYEQYFGPGTRLTVT.

This chain connects TRBV2 to TRBJ1-3; D not resolved. The CDR3 length is 14 residues. V dropped 3 bases and J dropped 1 base, with 7 bases sitting between them. Germline CDR1 and CDR2: SNHLY and FYNNEI. The CDR3 DNA reads TGTGCCAGCAGTGAGTGGGAGTCTGGAAACACCATATATTTT. Residues: CASSEWESGNTIYF.

In regard to this clonotype: This may be a read error, as it is one base from a much larger clone. The CDR3 ends on some other residue instead of the conserved phenylalanine or tryptophan, so this is likely a read error. The V and J genes are TRBV5-6 and TRBJ2-1; possible D gene TRBD2, 5 bases. Trimming cost V 6 bases and J 7 bases, with 14 bases left between them. The germline CDR1 and CDR2 sequences are SGHDT and YYEEEE. The CDR3 totals 13 residues. CDR3 nucleotides: TGTGCCAGCAACACCCCGGAGGTTAATGAGCAGTTCCTC. Translation gives CASNTPEVNEQFL.

The table lists this clonotype with a few counts. The chain links TRBV7-8 to TRBJ2-1; D is unresolved. The V end lost 1 base, the J end lost 5 bases, and 6 bases lay between the germline ends. The V gene's germline CDR1 is SGHVS and CDR2 FQNEAQ. The CDR3 has 13 residues. This CDR3 reads CASSLGADNEQFF. The CDR3 DNA reads TGTGCCAGCAGCTTAGGAGCTGACAATGAGCAGTTCTTC.

This rearrangement joins TRBV7-8 to TRBJ1-1; D might be TRBD1 (6 bases). V was shortened by 5 bases and J by 8 bases, with 21 bases between the two germline ends. Germline V gene sequence: CDR1 SGHVS, CDR2 FQNEAQ. The CDR3 is 15 residues long. Here the CDR3 DNA reads TGTGCCAGCAGCATAGGACAGTCCCCGAGCTACGAAGCTTTCTTT. Amino acids: CASSIGQSPSYEAFF.

This chain links TRBV5-6 with TRBJ2-3; D possibly matches TRBD1 or TRBD2 (5 bases each). CDR1 and CDR2 (germline): SGHDT, YYEEEE. V dropped 5 bases and J dropped 1 base, with 14 bases sitting between them. This CDR3 spans 15 amino acids. DNA for the CDR3: TGTGCCAGCAGGTCGGGGACGCGGGGCACAGATACGCAGTATTTT. Residues: CASRSGTRGTDTQYF.

This sequence joins TRBV10-3 and TRBJ1-3, with D tentatively TRBD1 (6 bases). V lost 10 bases and J lost 0, with 10 bases in between. The CDR3 consists of 13 residues. CDR1 ENHRY and CDR2 SYGVKD come from the germline V gene. CDR3 DNA sequence: TGTGCCACACAGACAGGCTCTGGAAACACCATATATTTT. The encoded protein is CATQTGSGNTIYF.

The chain combines TRBV2 with TRBJ1-4; possibly TRBD1 for D (6 bases). There are 15 residues in the CDR3. Germline assignment: CDR1 SNHLY and CDR2 FYNNEI. V was trimmed by 4 bases and J by 5 bases, leaving 14 bases between them. CDR3 sequence (DNA): TGTGCCAGCAGTGTACTGGGGACATCAAATGAAAAACTGTTTTTT. Residues: CASSVLGTSNEKLFF.

V is TRBV7-2 and J is TRBJ2-7; the D is unclear. CDR1 is SGHTA, CDR2 FQGNSA, per germline. The CDR3 length is 15 residues. V lost 1 base and J 0 bases, leaving 10 bases between the germline ends. CDR3 bases: TGTGCCAGCAGCTTAGGACGTCGGAGCTCCTACGAGCAGTACTTC. Protein sequence: CASSLGRRSSYEQYF.

The gene calls are TRBV19 and TRBJ2-1, with a tentative D call TRBD1 (6 bases). Trimming shortened V by 6 bases and J by 4 bases, and 10 bases separated the two germline ends. The CDR3 is 13 residues long. Germline V gene data show CDR1 as LNHDA and CDR2 as SQIVND (reference sequence). This chain's CDR3 is CASSTDRYNEQFF. The DNA for the CDR3 is TGTGCCAGTAGCACCGACAGGTACAATGAGCAGTTCTTC.

This clonotype occurred once. The J gene is TRBJ2-7, the V gene TRBV19, with D possibly matching TRBD1 (6 bases). The V gene's germline CDR1 is LNHDA and CDR2 SQIVND (reference sequence). The CDR3 sequence is 15 residues long. The V gene lost 4 bases and the J gene lost 7 bases, with 20 bases spanning the gap. This CDR3 reads CASSTLIVGADEQYF. The CDR3, as DNA: TGTGCCAGTAGTACCCTAATTGTGGGGGCGGATGAGCAGTACTTC.